The clone carrying this TCR beta chain has a count of ten or more. This sample stems from a study of T cells in Graves' hyperthyroidism and ophthalmopathy. Study details: Peripheral blood was secured at the point of initial diagnosis, before any treatment.

A lack of ophthalmopathy progression within 18 months defined stable Graves' hyperthyroidism. Researchers took RNA transcripts and amplified the TCR beta CDR3 regions from them. During a first-round RT-PCR of the TCR CDR3, the HTBI primer set was used. TCRdb re-called the multiplex PCR reads through MiXCR, storing one row per CDR3 protein. In the table there are some 510,000 distinct CDR3 sequences, 20% of which are singletons. The junction had 10 bases not matched to a gene; V was cut back by 5 bases and J by 3 bases. CDR3 length equals 16 residues. The TCR comes from a young man with Graves' hyperthyroidism. The genes are TRBV12-3 or TRBV12-4 and TRBJ1-1; TRBD1 matches 9 bases. The sample was blood. CDR3 amino acids: CASSMGDRVLDTEAFF. CDR3 nucleotides: TGTGCCAGCAGTATGGGGGACAGGGTGCTTGACACTGAAGCTTTCTTT.